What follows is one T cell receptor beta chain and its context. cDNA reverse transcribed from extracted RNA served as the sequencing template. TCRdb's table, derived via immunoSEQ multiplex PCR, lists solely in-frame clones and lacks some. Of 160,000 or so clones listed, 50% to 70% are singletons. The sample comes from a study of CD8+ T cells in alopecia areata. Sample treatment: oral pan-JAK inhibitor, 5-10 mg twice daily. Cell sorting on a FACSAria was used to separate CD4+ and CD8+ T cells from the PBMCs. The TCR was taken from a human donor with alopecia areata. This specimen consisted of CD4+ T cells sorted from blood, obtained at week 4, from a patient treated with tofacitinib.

CDR3 DNA: TGCAGCGGCTTCAGAACTATGAACACTGAAGCTTTCTTT. Protein: CSGFRTMNTEAFF. This sequence joins TRBV29-1 and TRBJ1-1; D remains ambiguous. V gave up 7 bases and J gave up 0 bases, with 12 bases separating them. This CDR3 is built from 13 residues. Germline V gene data show CDR1 as SQVTM and CDR2 as ANQGSEA.